This TCR beta chain derives from a study of identical twins. Study-level findings and limits: Excess sharing between twins was weaker in beta out-of-frame sequences. Invariant cells of the MAIT and iNKT types might have partly distorted the zero-insertion analyses.

It was template switching that added a universal primer site, and there were unique molecular identifiers on the cDNA. TCRdb independently ran MiXCR on the 5' RACE reads; one entry per CDR3 protein. The data contain roughly 1,500,000 distinct CDR3 sequences, less than 35% of them singletons. A note on this clonotype: The antigen is not known.

This clonotype was sampled from a newborn girl in good health. Sequencing input: cord blood.

CDR3 coding DNA: TGTGCCACCAACCAGGAAGAACAAGAGACCCAGTACTTC. Protein product: CATNQEEQETQYF. The J gene is TRBJ2-5, the V gene TRBV24-1, with no clear D. The CDR3 extends over 13 amino acids. V gave up 8 bases and J gave up 2 bases, with 11 bases separating them. The V gene's germline CDR1 is KGHDR and CDR2 SFDVKD.